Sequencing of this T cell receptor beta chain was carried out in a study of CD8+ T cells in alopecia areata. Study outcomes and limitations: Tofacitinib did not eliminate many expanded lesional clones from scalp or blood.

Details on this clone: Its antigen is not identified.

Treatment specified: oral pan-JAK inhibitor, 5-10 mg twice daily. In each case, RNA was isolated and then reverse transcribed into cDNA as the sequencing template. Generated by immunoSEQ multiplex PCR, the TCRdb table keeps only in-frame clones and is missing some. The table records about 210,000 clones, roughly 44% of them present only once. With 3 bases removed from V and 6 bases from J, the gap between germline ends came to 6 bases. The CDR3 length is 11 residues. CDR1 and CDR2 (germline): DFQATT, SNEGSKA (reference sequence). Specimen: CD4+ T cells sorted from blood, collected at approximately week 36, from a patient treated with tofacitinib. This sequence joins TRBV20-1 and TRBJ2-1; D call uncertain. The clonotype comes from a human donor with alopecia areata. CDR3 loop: CSAREINEQFF. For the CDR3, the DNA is TGCAGTGCTAGGGAAATCAATGAGCAGTTCTTC.